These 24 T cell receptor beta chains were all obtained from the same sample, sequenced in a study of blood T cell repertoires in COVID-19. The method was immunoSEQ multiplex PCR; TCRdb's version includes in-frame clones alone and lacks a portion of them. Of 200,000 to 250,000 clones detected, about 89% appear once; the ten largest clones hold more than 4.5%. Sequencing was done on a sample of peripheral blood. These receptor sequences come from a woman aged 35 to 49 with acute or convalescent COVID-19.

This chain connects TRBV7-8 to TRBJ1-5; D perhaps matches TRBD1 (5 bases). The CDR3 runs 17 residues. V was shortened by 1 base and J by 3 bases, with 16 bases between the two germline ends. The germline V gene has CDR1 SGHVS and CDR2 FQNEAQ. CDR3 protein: CASSLGRVGPFNQPQHF. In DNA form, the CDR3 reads TGTGCCAGCAGCTTAGGCCGGGTGGGGCCCTTCAATCAGCCCCAGCATTTT.

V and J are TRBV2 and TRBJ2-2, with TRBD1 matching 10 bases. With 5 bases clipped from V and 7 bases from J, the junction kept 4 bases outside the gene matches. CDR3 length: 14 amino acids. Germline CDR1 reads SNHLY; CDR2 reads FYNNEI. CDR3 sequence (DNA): TGTGCCAGCAGTTGGGACAGGGGCGGCGGGGAGCTGTTTTTT. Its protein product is CASSWDRGGGELFF.

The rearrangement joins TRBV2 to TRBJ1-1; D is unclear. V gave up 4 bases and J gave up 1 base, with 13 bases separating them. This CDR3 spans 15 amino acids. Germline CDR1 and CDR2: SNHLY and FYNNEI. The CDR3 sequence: CASSGVQEGNTEAFF. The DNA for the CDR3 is TGTGCCAGCAGTGGGGTACAAGAGGGGAACACTGAAGCTTTCTTT.

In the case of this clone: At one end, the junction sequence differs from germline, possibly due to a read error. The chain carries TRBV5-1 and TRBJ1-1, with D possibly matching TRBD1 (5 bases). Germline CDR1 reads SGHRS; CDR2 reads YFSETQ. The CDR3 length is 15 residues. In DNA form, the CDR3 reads TGCGCCAGCAGCTGGAGGGAGGGGCCGAACACTGGAGCTTTCTTT. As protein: CASSWREGPNTGAFF.

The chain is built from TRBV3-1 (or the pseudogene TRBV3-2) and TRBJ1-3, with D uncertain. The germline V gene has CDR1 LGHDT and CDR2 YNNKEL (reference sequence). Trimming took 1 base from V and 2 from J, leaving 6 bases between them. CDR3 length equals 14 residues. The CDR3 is CASSQAGTGNTIYF. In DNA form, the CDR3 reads TGTGCCAGCAGCCAAGCCGGGACTGGAAACACCATATATTTT.

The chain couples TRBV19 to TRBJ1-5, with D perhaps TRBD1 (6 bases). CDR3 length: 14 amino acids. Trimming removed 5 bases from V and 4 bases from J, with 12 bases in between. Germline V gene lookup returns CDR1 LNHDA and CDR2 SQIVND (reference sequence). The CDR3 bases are TGTGCCAGTAGTTCCCTAACAGGGAATCAGCCCCAGCATTTT. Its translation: CASSSLTGNQPQHF.

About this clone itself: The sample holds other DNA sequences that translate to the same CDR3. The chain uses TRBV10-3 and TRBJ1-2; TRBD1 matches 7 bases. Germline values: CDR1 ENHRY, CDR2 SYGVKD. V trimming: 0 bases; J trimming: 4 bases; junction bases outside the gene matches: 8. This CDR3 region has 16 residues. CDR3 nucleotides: TGTGCCATCAGTGAGTCACATCCTGGGACAGCCTATGGCTACACCTTC. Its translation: CAISESHPGTAYGYTF.

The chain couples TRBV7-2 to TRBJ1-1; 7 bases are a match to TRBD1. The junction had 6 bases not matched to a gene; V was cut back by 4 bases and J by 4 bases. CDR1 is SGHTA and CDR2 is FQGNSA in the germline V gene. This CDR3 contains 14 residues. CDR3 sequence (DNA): TGTGCCAGCAGCTCGTGGACAGGAGGCACTGAAGCTTTCTTT. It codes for CASSSWTGGTEAFF.

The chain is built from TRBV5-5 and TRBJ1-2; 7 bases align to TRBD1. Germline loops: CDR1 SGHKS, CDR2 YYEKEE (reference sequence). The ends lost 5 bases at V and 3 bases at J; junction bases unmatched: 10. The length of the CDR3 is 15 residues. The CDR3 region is CASRGLDRSDYGYTF. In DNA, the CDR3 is TGTGCCAGCAGGGGATTGGACAGGTCCGACTATGGCTACACCTTC. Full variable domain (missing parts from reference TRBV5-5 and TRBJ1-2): DAGVTQSPTHLIKTRGQQVTLRCSPISGHKSVSWYQQVLGQGPQFIFQYYEKEERGRGNFPDRFSARQFPNYSSELNVNALLLGDSALYLCASRGLDRSDYGYTFGSGTRLTVV.

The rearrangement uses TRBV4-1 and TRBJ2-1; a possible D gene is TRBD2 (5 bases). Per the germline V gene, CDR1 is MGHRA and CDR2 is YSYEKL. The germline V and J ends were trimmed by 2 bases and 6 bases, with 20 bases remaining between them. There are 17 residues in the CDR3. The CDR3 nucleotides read TGCGCCAGCAGCCAACGACGAGGGTCCACGCTATCCAATGAGCAGTTCTTC. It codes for CASSQRRGSTLSNEQFF.

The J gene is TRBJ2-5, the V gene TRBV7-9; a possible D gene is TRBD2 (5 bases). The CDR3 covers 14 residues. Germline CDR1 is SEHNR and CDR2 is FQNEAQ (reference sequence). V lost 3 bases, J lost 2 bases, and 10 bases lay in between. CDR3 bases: TGTGCCAGCAGCTTCCGATCGGGGCAAGAGACCCAGTACTTC. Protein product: CASSFRSGQETQYF.

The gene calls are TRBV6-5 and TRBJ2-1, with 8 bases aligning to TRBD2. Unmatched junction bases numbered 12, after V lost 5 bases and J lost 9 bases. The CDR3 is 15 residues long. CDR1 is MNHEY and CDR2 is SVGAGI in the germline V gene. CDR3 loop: CASSPLVSGGAEQFF. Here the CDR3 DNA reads TGTGCCAGCAGTCCCCTGGTAAGCGGGGGCGCTGAGCAGTTCTTC.

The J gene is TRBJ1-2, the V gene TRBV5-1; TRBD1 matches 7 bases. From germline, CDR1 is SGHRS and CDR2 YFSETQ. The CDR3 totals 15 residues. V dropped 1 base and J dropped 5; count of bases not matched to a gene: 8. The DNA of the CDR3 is TGCGCCAGCAGCTTGTTGCCTGGGACAGAATATGGCTACACCTTC. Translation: CASSLLPGTEYGYTF. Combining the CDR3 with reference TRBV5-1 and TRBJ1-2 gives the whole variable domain KAGVTQTPRYLIKTRGQQVTLSCSPISGHRSVSWYQQTPGQGLQFLFEYFSETQRNKGNFPGRFSGRQFSNSRSEMNVSTLELGDSALYLCASSLLPGTEYGYTFGSGTRLTVV.

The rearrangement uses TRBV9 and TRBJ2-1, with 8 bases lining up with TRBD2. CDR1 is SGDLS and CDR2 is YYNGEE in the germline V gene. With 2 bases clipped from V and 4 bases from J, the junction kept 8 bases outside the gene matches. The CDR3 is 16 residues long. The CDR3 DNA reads TGTGCCAGCAGCGTCGGGGGGGCCAATGGGTACAATGAGCAGTTCTTC. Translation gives CASSVGGANGYNEQFF.

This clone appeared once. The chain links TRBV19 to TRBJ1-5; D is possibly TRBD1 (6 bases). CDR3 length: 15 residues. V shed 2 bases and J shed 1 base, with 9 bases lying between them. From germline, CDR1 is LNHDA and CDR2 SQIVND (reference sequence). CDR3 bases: TGTGCCAGTAGTATACTACAGGGCAGCAATCAGCCCCAGCATTTT. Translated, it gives CASSILQGSNQPQHF.

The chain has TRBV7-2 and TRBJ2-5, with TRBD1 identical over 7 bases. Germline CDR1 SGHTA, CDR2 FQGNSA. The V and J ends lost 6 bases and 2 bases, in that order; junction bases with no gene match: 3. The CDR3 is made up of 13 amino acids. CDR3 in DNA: TGTGCCAGCAGTGGGGGACAGCAAGAGACCCAGTACTTC. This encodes CASSGGQQETQYF.

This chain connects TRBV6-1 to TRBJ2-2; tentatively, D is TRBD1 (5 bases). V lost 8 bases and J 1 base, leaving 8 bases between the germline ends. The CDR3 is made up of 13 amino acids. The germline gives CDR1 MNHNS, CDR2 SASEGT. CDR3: CASSDRNTGELFF. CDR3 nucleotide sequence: TGTGCCAGCTCCGACAGGAACACCGGGGAGCTGTTTTTT.

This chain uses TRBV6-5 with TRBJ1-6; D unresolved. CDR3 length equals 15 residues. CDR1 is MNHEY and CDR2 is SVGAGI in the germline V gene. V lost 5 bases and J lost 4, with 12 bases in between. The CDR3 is CASSPQTQYNSPLHF. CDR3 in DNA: TGTGCCAGCAGTCCTCAGACACAGTATAATTCACCCCTCCACTTT.

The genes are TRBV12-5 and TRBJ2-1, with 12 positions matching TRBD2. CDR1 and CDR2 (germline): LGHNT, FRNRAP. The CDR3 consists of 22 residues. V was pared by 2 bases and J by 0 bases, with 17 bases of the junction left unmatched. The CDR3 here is CASGLLPPSLAGGRSSYNEQFF. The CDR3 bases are TGTGCTAGTGGTTTGTTACCCCCCTCACTAGCGGGGGGCCGCAGCTCCTACAATGAGCAGTTCTTC. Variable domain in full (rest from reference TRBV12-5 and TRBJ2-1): DARVTQTPRHKVTEMGQEVTMRCQPILGHNTVFWYRQTMMQGLELLAYFRNRAPLDDSGMPKDRFSAEMPDATLATLKIQPSEPRDSAVYFCASGLLPPSLAGGRSSYNEQFFGPGTRLTVL.

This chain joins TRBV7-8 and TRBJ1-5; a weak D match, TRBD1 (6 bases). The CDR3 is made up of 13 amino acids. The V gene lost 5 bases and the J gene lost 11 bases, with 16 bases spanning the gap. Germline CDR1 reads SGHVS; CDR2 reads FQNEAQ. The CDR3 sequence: CASSKRGEGAQHF. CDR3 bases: TGTGCCAGCAGCAAGAGGGGGGAGGGGGCCCAGCATTTT. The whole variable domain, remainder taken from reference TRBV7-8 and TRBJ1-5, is GAGVSQSPRYKVAKRGQDVALRCDPISGHVSLFWYQQALGQGPEFLTYFQNEAQLDKSGLPSDRFFAERPEGSVSTLKIQRTQQEDSAVYLCASSKRGEGAQHFGDGTRLSIL.

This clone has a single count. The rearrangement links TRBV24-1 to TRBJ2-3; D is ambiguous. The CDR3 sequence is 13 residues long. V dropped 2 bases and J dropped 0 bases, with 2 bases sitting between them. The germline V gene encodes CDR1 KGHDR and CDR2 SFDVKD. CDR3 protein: CATSDSSTDTQYF. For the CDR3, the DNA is TGTGCCACCAGTGATTCTAGCACAGATACGCAGTATTTT.

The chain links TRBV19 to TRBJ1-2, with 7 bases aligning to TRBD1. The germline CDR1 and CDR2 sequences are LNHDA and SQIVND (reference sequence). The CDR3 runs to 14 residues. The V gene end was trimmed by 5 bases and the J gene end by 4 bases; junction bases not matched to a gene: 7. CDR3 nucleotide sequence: TGTGCCAGTAGTGTAAGGGGGCACAGCTATGGCTACACCTTC. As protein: CASSVRGHSYGYTF.

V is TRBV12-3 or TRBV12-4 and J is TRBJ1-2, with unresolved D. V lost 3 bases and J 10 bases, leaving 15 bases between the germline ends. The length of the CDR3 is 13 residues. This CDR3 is CASSLGSSNDYTF. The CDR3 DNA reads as TGTGCCAGCAGTTTGGGCAGTTCGAATGACTACACCTTC.

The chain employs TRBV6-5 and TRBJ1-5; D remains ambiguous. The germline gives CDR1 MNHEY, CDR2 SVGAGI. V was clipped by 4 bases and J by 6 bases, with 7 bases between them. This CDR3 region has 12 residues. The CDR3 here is CASSFPGQPQHF. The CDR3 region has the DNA TGTGCCAGCAGTTTCCCCGGTCAGCCCCAGCATTTT.